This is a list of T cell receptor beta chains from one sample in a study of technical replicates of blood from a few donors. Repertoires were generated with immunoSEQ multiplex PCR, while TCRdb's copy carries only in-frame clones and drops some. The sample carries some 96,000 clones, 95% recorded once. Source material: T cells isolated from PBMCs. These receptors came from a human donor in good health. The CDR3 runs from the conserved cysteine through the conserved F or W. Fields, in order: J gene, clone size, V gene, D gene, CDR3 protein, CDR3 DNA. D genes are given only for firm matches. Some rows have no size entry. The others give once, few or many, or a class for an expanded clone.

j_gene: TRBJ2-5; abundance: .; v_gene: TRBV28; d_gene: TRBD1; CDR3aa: CASGQAQETQYF; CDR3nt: TGTGCCAGTGGACAGGCCCAAGAGACCCAGTACTTC
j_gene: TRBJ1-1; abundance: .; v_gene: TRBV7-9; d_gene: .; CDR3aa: CASSLSEETGRNSNTEAFF; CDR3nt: TGTGCCAGCAGCTTAAGCGAGGAGACCGGTCGAAATTCGAACACTGAAGCTTTCTTT
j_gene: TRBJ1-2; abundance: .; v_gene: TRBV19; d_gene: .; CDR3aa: CASSFLRGSGGYTF; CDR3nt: TGTGCCAGTAGTTTTCTAAGGGGCTCTGGTGGCTACACCTTC
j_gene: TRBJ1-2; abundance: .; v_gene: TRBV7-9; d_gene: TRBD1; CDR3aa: CASSQGVFEGADFYTF; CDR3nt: TGTGCCAGCAGCCAGGGGGTTTTTGAGGGCGCCGACTTCTACACCTTC
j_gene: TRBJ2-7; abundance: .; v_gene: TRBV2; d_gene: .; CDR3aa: CATPPNRDGGYEQYF; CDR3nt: TGTGCCACCCCCCCCAACCGGGACGGGGGATACGAGCAGTACTTC
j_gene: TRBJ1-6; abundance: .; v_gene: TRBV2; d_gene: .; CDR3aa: CASRMEVTAGSPLHF; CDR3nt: TGTGCCAGCAGGATGGAAGTGACTGCTGGGTCACCCCTCCACTTT
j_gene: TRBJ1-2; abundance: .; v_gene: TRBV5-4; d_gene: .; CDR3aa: CASNPDGKNYGYTF; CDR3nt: TGTGCCAGCAACCCGGACGGGAAAAACTATGGCTACACCTTC
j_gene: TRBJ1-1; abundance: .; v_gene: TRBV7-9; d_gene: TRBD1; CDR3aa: CASSSEKTKDRAWGAFF; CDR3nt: TGTGCCAGCAGCTCCGAAAAGACAAAGGACAGGGCTTGGGGAGCTTTCTTT
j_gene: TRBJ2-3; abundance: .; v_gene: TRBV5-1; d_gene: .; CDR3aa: CASAAPSLDTQYF; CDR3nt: TGCGCCAGCGCGGCCCCCAGCCTTGATACGCAGTATTTT
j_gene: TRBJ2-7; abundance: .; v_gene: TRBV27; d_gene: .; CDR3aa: CASSPTGRVGVYEQYF; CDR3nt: TGTGCCAGCAGTCCCACCGGTAGGGTAGGGGTCTACGAGCAGTACTTC
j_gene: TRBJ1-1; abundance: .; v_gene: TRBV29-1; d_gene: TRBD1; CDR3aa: CSVRLAGGTNTEAFF; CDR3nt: TGCAGCGTTAGGCTAGCAGGGGGCACGAACACTGAAGCTTTCTTT
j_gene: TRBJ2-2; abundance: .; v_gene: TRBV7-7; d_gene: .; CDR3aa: CASAGANTGELFF; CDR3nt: TGTGCCAGTGCAGGGGCGAACACCGGGGAGCTGTTTTTT
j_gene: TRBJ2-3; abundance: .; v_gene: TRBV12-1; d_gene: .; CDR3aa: CASSRIVAGGGKGTQYF; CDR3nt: TGTGCCAGCAGCCGGATTGTAGCGGGAGGTGGCAAGGGTACGCAGTATTTT
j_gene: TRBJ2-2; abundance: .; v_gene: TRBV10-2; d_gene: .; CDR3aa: CASSMQALAGELFF; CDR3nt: TGCGCCAGCAGTATGCAGGCTTTGGCCGGGGAGCTGTTTTTT
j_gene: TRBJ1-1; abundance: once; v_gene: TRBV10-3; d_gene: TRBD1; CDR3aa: CAIRGQVEAFF; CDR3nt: TGTGCCATCAGGGGACAGGTAGAAGCTTTCTTT
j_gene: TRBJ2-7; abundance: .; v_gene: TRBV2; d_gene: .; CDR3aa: CASTEVRGTYEQYF; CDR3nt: TGTGCCAGCACCGAGGTCCGGGGAACCTACGAGCAGTACTTC
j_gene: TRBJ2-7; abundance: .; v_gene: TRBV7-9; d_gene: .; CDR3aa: CASSDEGGISGYEQYF; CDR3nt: TGTGCCAGCAGCGACGAAGGCGGAATTAGTGGGTACGAGCAGTACTTC
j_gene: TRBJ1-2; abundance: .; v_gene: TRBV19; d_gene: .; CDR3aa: CATLRLDYGYTF; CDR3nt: TGTGCCACCCTGAGGCTTGACTATGGCTACACCTTC
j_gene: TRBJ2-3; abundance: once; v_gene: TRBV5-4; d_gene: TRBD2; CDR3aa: CASSFFTGRNSADTQYF; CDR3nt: TGTGCCAGCAGCTTTTTTACCGGGAGGAACTCAGCAGATACGCAGTATTTT
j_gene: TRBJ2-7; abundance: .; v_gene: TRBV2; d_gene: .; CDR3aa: CASAPPRDSRNEQYF; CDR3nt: TGTGCCAGCGCTCCCCCGCGGGACTCTAGGAACGAGCAGTACTTC
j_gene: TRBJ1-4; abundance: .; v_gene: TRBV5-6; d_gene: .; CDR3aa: CASSRPGEKLFF; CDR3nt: TGTGCCAGCAGTCGGCCAGGTGAAAAACTGTTTTTT
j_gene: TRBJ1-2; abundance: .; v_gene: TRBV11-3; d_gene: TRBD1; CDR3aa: CASSLDNRGSVRGYTF; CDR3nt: TGTGCCAGCAGCTTAGACAACAGGGGATCGGTGAGAGGCTACACCTTC
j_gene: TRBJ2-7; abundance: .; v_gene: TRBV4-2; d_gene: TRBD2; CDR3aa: CASSQTLGLSPSEQYF; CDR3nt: TGTGCCAGCAGCCAAACACTGGGACTATCCCCCTCCGAGCAGTACTTC
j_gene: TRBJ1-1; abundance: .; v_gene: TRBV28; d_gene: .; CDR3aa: CASSLMGGSTEAFF; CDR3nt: TGTGCCAGCAGTTTGATGGGCGGGAGCACTGAAGCTTTCTTT
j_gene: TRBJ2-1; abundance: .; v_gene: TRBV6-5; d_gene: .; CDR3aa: CASTGNSDNEQFF; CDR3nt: TGTGCCAGCACCGGGAACAGTGACAATGAGCAGTTCTTC
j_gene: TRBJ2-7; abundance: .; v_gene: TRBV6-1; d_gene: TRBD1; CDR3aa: CASSGKPGQEHYEQYF; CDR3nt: TGTGCCAGCAGTGGTAAACCGGGACAGGAACACTACGAGCAGTACTTC
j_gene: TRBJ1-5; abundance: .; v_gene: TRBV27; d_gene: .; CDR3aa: CASSPGFGQPQHF; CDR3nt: TGTGCCAGCAGTCCGGGGTTCGGTCAGCCCCAGCATTTT
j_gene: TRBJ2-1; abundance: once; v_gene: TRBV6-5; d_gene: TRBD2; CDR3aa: CASSYGGRASGNEQFF; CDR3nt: TGTGCCAGCAGTTACGGCGGGAGGGCCTCCGGCAATGAGCAGTTCTTC
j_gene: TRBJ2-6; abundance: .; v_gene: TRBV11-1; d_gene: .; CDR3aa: CASSLAPSASGANVLTF; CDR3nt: TGTGCCAGCAGCTTAGCCCCCAGCGCCTCTGGGGCCAACGTCCTGACTTTC
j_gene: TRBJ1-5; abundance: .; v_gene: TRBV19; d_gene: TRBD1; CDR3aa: CASSAHRPGTGRTNQPQHF; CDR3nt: TGTGCCAGTAGTGCCCACCGGCCCGGGACAGGGAGGACAAATCAGCCCCAGCATTTT
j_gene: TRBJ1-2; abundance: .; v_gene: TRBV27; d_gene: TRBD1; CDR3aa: CASSLGQGGLYGYTF; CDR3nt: TGTGCCAGCAGTTTAGGACAGGGAGGACTCTATGGCTACACCTTC
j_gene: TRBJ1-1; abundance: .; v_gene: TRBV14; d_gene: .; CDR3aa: CASSQGRTTEAFF; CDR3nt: TGTGCCAGCAGCCAAGGGAGGACCACTGAAGCTTTCTTT
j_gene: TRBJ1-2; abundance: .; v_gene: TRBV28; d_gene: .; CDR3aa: CASSARTEDGYTF; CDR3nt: TGTGCCAGCAGTGCCCGGACGGAGGATGGCTACACCTTC
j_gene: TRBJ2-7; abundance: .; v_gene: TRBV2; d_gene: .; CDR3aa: CASGGAATTYEQYF; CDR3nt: TGTGCCAGTGGGGGGGCGGCCACCACCTACGAGCAGTACTTC
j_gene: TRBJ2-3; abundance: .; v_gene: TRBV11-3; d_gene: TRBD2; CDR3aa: CASSGGLAGALGYTDTQYF; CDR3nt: TGTGCCAGCAGCGGGGGGCTAGCGGGGGCCTTAGGTTACACAGATACGCAGTATTTT
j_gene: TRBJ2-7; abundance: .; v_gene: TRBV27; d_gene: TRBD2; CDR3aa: CASSTLDSGSSYEQYF; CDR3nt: TGTGCCAGCAGTACGTTAGATAGCGGGTCCTCCTACGAGCAGTACTTC
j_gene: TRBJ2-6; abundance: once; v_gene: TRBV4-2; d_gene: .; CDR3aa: CASSQGRGNSGANVLTF; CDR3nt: TGTGCCAGCAGCCAAGGCCGAGGGAACTCTGGGGCCAACGTCCTGACTTTC
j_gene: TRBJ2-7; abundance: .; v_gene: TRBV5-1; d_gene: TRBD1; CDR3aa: CASSTPGGYEQYF; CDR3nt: TGCGCCAGCAGCACTCCAGGGGGCTACGAGCAGTACTTC
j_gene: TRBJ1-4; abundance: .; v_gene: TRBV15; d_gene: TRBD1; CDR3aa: CATSRATGVNEKLFF; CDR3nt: TGTGCCACCAGCAGAGCTACAGGGGTTAATGAAAAACTGTTTTTT
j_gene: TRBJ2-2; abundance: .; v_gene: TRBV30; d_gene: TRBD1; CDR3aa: CAWQQGANTGELFF; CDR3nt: TGTGCCTGGCAACAGGGGGCGAACACCGGGGAGCTGTTTTTT
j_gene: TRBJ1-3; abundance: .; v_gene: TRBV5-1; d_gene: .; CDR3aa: CASSLTGQSSGNTIYF; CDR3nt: TGCGCCAGCAGCCTGACAGGTCAAAGCTCTGGAAACACCATATATTTT
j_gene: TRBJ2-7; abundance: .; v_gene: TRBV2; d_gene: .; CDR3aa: CASSEALGSTYEQYF; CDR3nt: TGTGCCAGCAGTGAAGCGCTTGGGAGCACCTACGAGCAGTACTTC
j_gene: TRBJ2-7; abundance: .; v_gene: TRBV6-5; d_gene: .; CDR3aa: CASNPSSGYEQYF; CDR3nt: TGTGCCAGCAATCCCTCCTCGGGGTACGAGCAGTACTTC
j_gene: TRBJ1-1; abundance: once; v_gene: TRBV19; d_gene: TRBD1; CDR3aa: CASSIPSFSDRVGTFF; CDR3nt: TGTGCCAGTAGTATTCCCTCATTCTCGGACAGGGTGGGAACTTTCTTT
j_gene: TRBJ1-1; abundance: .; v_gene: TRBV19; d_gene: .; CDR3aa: CASSFGNTEAFF; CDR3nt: TGTGCCAGTAGTTTCGGGAACACTGAAGCTTTCTTT
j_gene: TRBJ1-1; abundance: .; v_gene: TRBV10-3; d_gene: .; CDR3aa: CAISESQNWNTEAFF; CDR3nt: TGTGCCATCAGTGAGTCCCAAAATTGGAACACTGAAGCTTTCTTT
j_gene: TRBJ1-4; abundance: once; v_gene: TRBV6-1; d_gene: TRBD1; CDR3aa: CASSELGQNNEKLFF; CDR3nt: TGTGCCAGCAGTGAATTGGGACAGAATAATGAAAAACTGTTTTTT
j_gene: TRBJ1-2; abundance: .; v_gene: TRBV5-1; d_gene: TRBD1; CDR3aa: CASSEDRGQPNYGYTF; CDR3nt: TGCGCCAGCAGCGAGGACAGGGGGCAGCCTAACTATGGCTACACCTTC
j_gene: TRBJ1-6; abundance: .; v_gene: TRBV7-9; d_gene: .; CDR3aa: CASSLASENSPLHF; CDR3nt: TGTGCCAGCAGCTTAGCGAGTGAGAATTCACCCCTCCACTTT
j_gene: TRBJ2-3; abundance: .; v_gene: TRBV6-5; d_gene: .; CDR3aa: CASSPLRGDTQYF; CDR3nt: TGTGCCAGCAGCCCCCTAAGGGGGGATACGCAGTATTTT
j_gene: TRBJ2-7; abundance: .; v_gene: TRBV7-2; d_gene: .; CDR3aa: CVSSFPERMREQYF; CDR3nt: TGTGTCAGCAGCTTTCCCGAGCGAATGAGGGAGCAGTACTTC
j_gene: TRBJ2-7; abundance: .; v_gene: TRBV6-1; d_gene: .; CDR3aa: CASSDSTGLDEQYF; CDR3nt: TGTGCCAGCAGTGATTCCACAGGGCTAGACGAGCAGTACTTC
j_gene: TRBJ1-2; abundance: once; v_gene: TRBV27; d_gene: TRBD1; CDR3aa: CASRGQGANRYGYTF; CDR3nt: TGTGCCAGCAGAGGACAGGGGGCGAACCGCTATGGCTACACCTTC
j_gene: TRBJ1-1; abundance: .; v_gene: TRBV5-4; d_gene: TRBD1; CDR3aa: CASTPIDRGNTEAFF; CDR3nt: TGTGCCAGCACCCCGATAGACAGGGGGAACACTGAAGCTTTCTTT
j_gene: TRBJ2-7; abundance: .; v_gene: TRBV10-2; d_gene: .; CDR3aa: CASSVQPPYEQYF; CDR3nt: TGCGCCAGCAGTGTACAGCCACCCTACGAGCAGTACTTC
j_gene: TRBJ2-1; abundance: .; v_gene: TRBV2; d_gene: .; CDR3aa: CASSEWAGSYNEQFF; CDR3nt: TGTGCCAGCAGTGAATGGGCGGGCTCCTACAATGAGCAGTTCTTC
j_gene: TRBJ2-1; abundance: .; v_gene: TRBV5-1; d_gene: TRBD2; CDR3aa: CASSLTGGPYNEQFF; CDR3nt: TGCGCCAGCAGCTTGACGGGGGGGCCATACAATGAGCAGTTCTTC